The 23 T cell receptor beta chains reported below all come from one sample, sequenced in a study of cytomegalovirus exposure and HLA in healthy donors. Vbeta (60) and Jbeta (13) primers were used in the PCR. The repertoire was sequenced with immunoSEQ multiplex PCR; TCRdb's copy has only in-frame clones and lacks some. The top ten hold approximately 2.1% of the sample, which has approximately 200,000 clones, almost 85% seen once. Sample: PBMCs. The receptors shown here come from a woman aged 45-59 years in good health and CMV-seronegative.

This clone was seen only once. The gene calls are TRBV19 and TRBJ2-1, with 7 bases that match TRBD2. Trimming took 5 bases from V and 0 from J; bases not matched to a gene: 4. The CDR3 totals 15 residues. Germline CDR1 and CDR2: LNHDA and SQIVND (reference sequence). The CDR3 region is CASSSSGTSYNEQFF. The CDR3, as DNA: TGTGCCAGTAGTTCGAGCGGGACCTCCTACAATGAGCAGTTCTTC.

The chain's CDR3 is CASSPDRQETQYF. In DNA form, the CDR3 reads TGTGCCAGCTCACCAGACAGACAAGAGACCCAGTACTTC. This sequence joins TRBV18 and TRBJ2-5; possibly TRBD1 for D (5 bases). Germline assignment: CDR1 KGHSH and CDR2 LQKENI. The CDR3 spans 13 residues. V dropped 2 bases and J dropped 2 bases, with 6 bases sitting between them.

The rearrangement links TRBV29-1 to TRBJ2-1; 7 bases are a match to TRBD2. The CDR3 totals 12 residues. Germline CDR1 SQVTM, CDR2 ANQGSEA. V gave up 4 bases and J gave up 7 bases; unmatched junction bases: 4. For the CDR3, the DNA is TGCAGCGTTGGGACTAGTAGGAATGAGCAGTTCTTC. It yields the protein CSVGTSRNEQFF.

The rearrangement joins TRBV27 to TRBJ1-1; D not certain. Germline CDR1 and CDR2: MNHEY and SMNVEV (reference sequence). V gave up 8 bases and J gave up 0 bases, with 10 bases separating them. The CDR3 sequence is 13 residues long. CDR3 coding DNA: TGTGCCAGCTGGAGTTCCCTGAACACTGAAGCTTTCTTT. This gives the protein CASWSSLNTEAFF.

The rearrangement uses TRBV6-6 and TRBJ2-1; 7 positions match TRBD1. The CDR3 is made up of 16 amino acids. CDR1 and CDR2 (germline): MNHNY, SVGAGI (reference sequence). J was trimmed by 0 bases and V by 6 bases; bases with no gene match: 8. The CDR3 reads CASRTGTASSYNEQFF. The DNA of the CDR3 is TGTGCCAGCAGAACCGGGACAGCAAGCTCCTACAATGAGCAGTTCTTC.

J is TRBJ1-5 and V is TRBV5-1; the D is unclear. V was shortened by 0 bases and J by 7 bases, with 8 bases between the two germline ends. The CDR3 covers 13 residues. Germline V gene data show CDR1 as SGHRS and CDR2 as YFSETQ. CDR3 DNA sequence: TGCGCCAGCAGCTTGGACAGATTGCAGCCCCAGCATTTT. Protein: CASSLDRLQPQHF.

This chain uses TRBV6-6 with TRBJ2-4, with TRBD1 identical over 9 bases. This CDR3 has 15 residues. CDR1 and CDR2 (germline): MNHNY, SVGAGI (reference sequence). The J segment lost 9 bases and the V segment lost 0 bases, leaving 6 bases of the junction unmatched. In DNA form, the CDR3 reads TGTGCCAGCAGTTACTCCGGACAGGGGAAGGGCATTCAGTACTTC. Its translation is CASSYSGQGKGIQYF.

The chain couples TRBV28 to TRBJ1-5, with TRBD1 identical over 10 bases. The V segment lost 1 base and the J segment 7 bases; nucleotides outside the gene matches: 7. Germline loops: CDR1 MDHEN, CDR2 SYDVKM. The CDR3 runs 16 residues. CDR3 residues: CASSLSVDRGRQPQHF. CDR3 DNA: TGTGCCAGCAGTTTATCCGTGGACAGGGGGAGGCAGCCCCAGCATTTT.

The chain links TRBV28 to TRBJ1-5, with TRBD1 matching over 9 bases. The V gene's germline CDR1 is MDHEN and CDR2 SYDVKM. Germline trimming cut 6 bases from V and 14 bases from J; bases unmatched to any gene: 14. The CDR3 is 14 residues long. The CDR3 region is CASRASGQGFGKHF. CDR3 bases: TGTGCCAGCAGAGCCTCGGGACAGGGATTTGGGAAGCATTTT.

This clone was detected a few times. CDR3 sequence: CASSQDRNNEKLFF. CDR3 coding DNA: TGTGCCAGCAGCCAGGACAGGAATAATGAAAAACTGTTTTTT. This rearrangement joins TRBV5-4 to TRBJ1-4; the match to TRBD1 covers 7 bases. The junction had 4 bases not matched to a gene; V was cut back by 4 bases and J by 4 bases. This CDR3 is 14 amino acids long. Germline CDR1 is SGHNT and CDR2 is YYREEE (reference sequence).

This clone was observed a handful of times. The chain carries TRBV6-1 and TRBJ1-4; D may be TRBD1 (5 bases). V was trimmed by 3 bases and J by 8 bases, leaving 13 bases between them. CDR1 is MNHNS and CDR2 is SASEGT in the germline V gene. The CDR3 is 14 residues long. The CDR3 DNA sequence: TGTGCCAGCAGTGACATCAGGGCGAGAGAAAAACTGTTTTTT. Encoded protein: CASSDIRAREKLFF.

This clone occurred a few times. The gene calls are TRBV5-4 and TRBJ1-2; 8 nucleotides agree with TRBD1. The CDR3 is 15 residues long. Germline V lookup: CDR1 SGHNT, CDR2 YYREEE (reference sequence). Trimming cost V 4 bases and J 6 bases; bases outside gene matches: 11. The CDR3 region is CASSQPTGGVDGYTF. In nucleotides, the CDR3 is TGTGCCAGCAGCCAGCCTACAGGGGGAGTCGATGGCTACACCTTC.

This chain connects TRBV6-5 to TRBJ2-3, with TRBD1 matching 7 bases. This CDR3 is built from 15 residues. Trimming at V came to 2 bases and at J to 4 bases, leaving 6 bases not matched to a gene. In germline, CDR1 is MNHEY, CDR2 SVGAGI. The CDR3 region is CASSYPGGEPDTQYF. As DNA, the CDR3 is TGTGCCAGCAGTTACCCAGGGGGAGAACCAGATACGCAGTATTTT.

The chain couples TRBV6-1 to TRBJ1-1; a possible D gene is TRBD1 (6 bases). CDR3 length: 18 amino acids. Germline V gene data show CDR1 as MNHNS and CDR2 as SASEGT. With 4 bases removed from V and 1 base from J, the gap between germline ends came to 22 bases. The CDR3 sequence is CASSGGRGHGGRNTEAFF. DNA for the CDR3: TGTGCCAGCAGTGGAGGCAGGGGCCACGGGGGGAGGAACACTGAAGCTTTCTTT.

The chain links TRBV28 to TRBJ2-7; 8 bases match TRBD2. J was trimmed by 0 bases and V by 6 bases; bases with no gene match: 4. This CDR3 contains 14 residues. Germline V gene lookup returns CDR1 MDHEN and CDR2 SYDVKM. The CDR3 region is CASRTGGPSYEQYF. In DNA, the CDR3 is TGTGCCAGCAGAACGGGAGGGCCCTCCTACGAGCAGTACTTC.

V and J are TRBV13 and TRBJ2-5, with 13 nucleotides matching TRBD2. The J call may be faulty, since TRBJ2-7 better matches the DNA end. The germline CDR1 and CDR2 sequences are PRHDT and FYEKMQ (reference sequence). The CDR3 length is 15 residues. The CDR3 region is CASSPGLAGNYEQYF. CDR3 nucleotide sequence: TGTGCCAGCAGCCCGGGACTAGCGGGGAACTACGAGCAGTACTTC.

The J gene is TRBJ2-2, the V gene TRBV12-1; the table's D call, TRBD2, has no DNA check behind it. TRBV12-1 is reported as a pseudogene. CDR3 size: 16 residues. Written as DNA, the CDR3 is TGTGCCAGCAGCACCCCAGCGGGGCGTAGGGGCGGGGAGCTGTTTTTT. This codes for CASSTPAGRRGGELFF.

The chain links TRBV21-1 to TRBJ2-5; the DNA was not compared with TRBD2, the D call given in the table. The J call could be wrong; TRBJ2-7 is a better fit for the DNA end. TRBV21-1 represents a pseudogene. This CDR3 contains 16 residues. CDR3 protein: CASTTWLAGAAHEQYF. As DNA, the CDR3 is TGTGCCAGCACCACGTGGCTAGCGGGAGCTGCGCACGAGCAGTACTTC.

The chain couples TRBV4-1 to TRBJ2-7, with 11 bases matching TRBD2. Per the germline V gene, CDR1 is MGHRA and CDR2 is YSYEKL. V shed 4 bases and J 5 bases; nucleotides not matched to a gene: 16. CDR3 length: 18 amino acids. The CDR3 loop is CASSRGQGKLAGAHEQYF. For the CDR3, the DNA is TGCGCCAGCAGCCGGGGACAGGGTAAACTAGCGGGAGCCCACGAGCAGTACTTC.

The chain links TRBV9 to TRBJ2-3; 12 nucleotides align to TRBD1. The V gene's germline CDR1 is SGDLS and CDR2 YYNGEE. V shed 4 bases, J shed 5 bases, and the junction held 20 bases outside the gene matches. CDR3 size: 20 residues. The CDR3: CASSLGGTGGRSHTLDTQYF. The CDR3 region has the DNA TGTGCCAGCAGCCTAGGCGGGACAGGGGGCAGATCACACACGTTAGATACGCAGTATTTT. The whole variable domain, remainder taken from reference TRBV9 and TRBJ2-3, is DSGVTQTPKHLITATGQRVTLRCSPRSGDLSVYWYQQSLDQGLQFLIQYYNGEERAKGNILERFSAQQFPDLHSELNLSSLELGDSALYFCASSLGGTGGRSHTLDTQYFGPGTRLTVL.

This CDR3 is CASGLQIGGRGADTQYF. The CDR3 region has the DNA TGTGCTAGTGGCCTCCAAATTGGCGGGAGAGGGGCAGATACGCAGTATTTT. The rearrangement joins TRBV12-5 to TRBJ2-3; 7 bases match TRBD2. V shed 6 bases, J shed 4 bases, and the junction held 16 bases outside the gene matches. This CDR3 has 17 residues. Germline V gives CDR1 LGHNT, CDR2 FRNRAP.

The rearrangement joins TRBV5-1 to TRBJ1-1; no clear D gene. V lost 1 base to trimming and J lost 0 bases, with 7 bases between them. Per germline, CDR1 SGHRS and CDR2 YFSETQ. The length of the CDR3 is 14 residues. As DNA, the CDR3 is TGCGCCAGCAGCTTGTCAGTCTTGAACACTGAAGCTTTCTTT. Its protein product is CASSLSVLNTEAFF.

The J gene is TRBJ2-7, the V gene TRBV29-1; TRBD1 matches at 8 bases. Germline CDR1 and CDR2: SQVTM and ANQGSEA. V was clipped by 3 bases and J by 4 bases; unmatched bases: 8. The CDR3 contains 14 residues. The CDR3 loop is CSVDRTGNSYEQYF. Here the CDR3 DNA reads TGCAGCGTTGACCGGACAGGGAACTCTTACGAGCAGTACTTC.